The 27 T cell receptor beta chains below were found in one sample sequenced in a study of T-cell memory formation after mild COVID-19. A single record per CDR3 protein comes from TCRdb applying MiXCR to the 5' RACE reads. The table records 360,000 or so distinct CDR3 sequences, around 28% of them present only once. The sequenced sample was PBMCs or a T cell subset sorted from them (not recorded which). These receptors came from an adult woman who had mild COVID-19 (a few samples of this study predate the infection). Cell type and time point are not known.

This clonotype occurred a few times. CDR3 amino acids: CASSSREDTQYF. CDR3 DNA sequence: TGTGCCAGCAGCTCCAGGGAAGATACGCAGTATTTT. The genes are TRBV5-4 and TRBJ2-3; possible D gene TRBD1, 5 bases. The CDR3 loop spans 12 amino acids. Germline-derived CDR1 and CDR2 are SGHNT and YYREEE (reference sequence). V was cut by 3 bases and J by 5 bases, with 7 bases left in between.

This clonotype was detected once. The V gene is TRBV24-1, the J gene TRBJ2-1; tentatively, D is TRBD1 (6 bases). Germline lookup yields CDR1 KGHDR and CDR2 SFDVKD. V was clipped by 3 bases and J by 7 bases, with 21 bases between them. The CDR3 runs 17 residues. The DNA of the CDR3 is TGTGCCACCAGTGATCTTACCGGGACACCTGCGGCGAATGAGCAGTTCTTC. Translation: CATSDLTGTPAANEQFF.

The chain uses TRBV21-1 and TRBJ2-7; TRBD1, as called in the table, went unchecked against the DNA. TRBV21-1 is a known pseudogene. The CDR3 covers 15 residues. CDR3 sequence: CASSNGPGQTGEQYF. CDR3 nucleotide sequence: TGTGCCAGCAGCAACGGACCGGGACAGACGGGCGAGCAGTACTTC.

CDR3 residues: CASSLGVRTGELFF. DNA for the CDR3: TGTGCCAGCAGCTTAGGGGTTCGAACCGGGGAGCTGTTTTTT. The chain has TRBV3-1 and TRBJ2-2; possible D gene TRBD1, 5 bases. The V and J ends lost 5 bases and 5 bases respectively, with 12 bases between them. Germline CDR1 reads LGHDT; CDR2 reads YNNKEL (reference sequence). The length of the CDR3 is 14 residues.

In this sample, this clonotype turned up a few times. The chain links TRBV2 to TRBJ1-4; D unresolved. CDR1 and CDR2 (germline): SNHLY, FYNNEI. V was trimmed by 6 bases and J by 10 bases, leaving 18 bases between them. The CDR3 is 14 residues long. CDR3 nucleotide sequence: TGTGCCAGCAGGGAGACGGAGGAATCGGGAAAACTGTTTTTT. As protein: CASRETEESGKLFF.

This clonotype was counted between two and nine times. The chain has TRBV5-1 and TRBJ1-5; tentative D call: TRBD1 (5 bases). The CDR3 is 16 residues long. Trimming stripped 4 bases from V and 4 bases from J, with 18 bases between. The V gene's germline CDR1 is SGHRS and CDR2 YFSETQ. For the CDR3, the DNA is TGCGCCAGCAGCCCCGGGCATGACAGCTGGAATCAGCCCCAGCATTTT. It is translated as CASSPGHDSWNQPQHF.

This clonotype was counted a few times. In DNA, the CDR3 is TGTGCCAGCAGTTACGGGACAGGGACGACCTACAATGAGCAGTTCTTC. Protein product: CASSYGTGTTYNEQFF. The chain recombines TRBV6-5 with TRBJ2-1; 9 bases are a match to TRBD1. Trimming removed 2 bases from V and 2 bases from J; junction bases left unmatched: 4. CDR1 is MNHEY and CDR2 is SVGAGI in the germline V gene. The CDR3 consists of 16 residues.

The chain joins TRBV20-1 to TRBJ1-5, with TRBD1 identical over 7 bases. Germline values: CDR1 DFQATT, CDR2 SNEGSKA (reference sequence). The ends lost 0 bases at V and 9 bases at J; junction bases unmatched: 11. The CDR3 is 15 residues long. This CDR3 reads CSARDRLGQRTPQHF. CDR3 nucleotide sequence: TGCAGTGCTAGAGATAGGCTGGGACAGCGAACGCCCCAGCATTTT.

V is TRBV18 and J is TRBJ2-7, with unresolved D. Germline-derived CDR1 and CDR2 are KGHSH and LQKENI. The CDR3 totals 13 residues. V was shortened by 3 bases and J by 4 bases, with 10 bases between the two germline ends. CDR3 sequence: CASSPVYRYEQYF. For the CDR3, the DNA is TGTGCCAGCTCACCCGTGTACCGATACGAGCAGTACTTC. Based on the CDR3 plus reference TRBV18 and TRBJ2-7, the full variable domain is NAGVMQNPRHLVRRRGQEARLRCSPMKGHSHVYWYRQLPEEGLKFMVYLQKENIIDESGMPKERFSAEFPKEGPSILRIQQVVRGDSAAYFCASSPVYRYEQYFGPGTRLTVT.

V gene TRBV20-1 combines with J gene TRBJ2-7; D possibly corresponds to TRBD1 (6 bases). Between the trimmed V and J ends, which lost 5 bases and 3 bases, there was a span of 17 bases. Germline V gene data show CDR1 as DFQATT and CDR2 as SNEGSKA (reference sequence). This CDR3 spans 14 amino acids. The CDR3 sequence: CSAGTPGVGYEQYF. CDR3 DNA: TGCAGTGCTGGGACACCCGGTGTTGGCTACGAGCAGTACTTC.

The chain employs TRBV13 and TRBJ2-7, with 7 bases identical to TRBD1. CDR3 size: 13 residues. Looked up from germline, CDR1 is PRHDT and CDR2 is FYEKMQ (reference sequence). J gave up 5 bases and V 5 bases, and 6 bases lay outside the gene matches. As DNA, the CDR3 is TGTGCCAGCAGCACGGGCAGGGGGAACGAGCAGTACTTC. Its protein is CASSTGRGNEQYF.

The V call is TRBV6-2 or TRBV6-3, the J call TRBJ2-2, with D tentatively TRBD2 (5 bases). The germline V and J ends were trimmed by 2 bases and 2 bases, with 9 bases remaining between them. The CDR3 spans 15 residues. Germline V gene sequence: CDR1 MNHEY, CDR2 SVGEGT. The CDR3 coding sequence is TGTGCCAGCAGTTACACCGGGGATAACACCGGGGAGCTGTTTTTT. Translating gives CASSYTGDNTGELFF.

This clonotype was seen more than once but under ten times. V usage is TRBV20-1 and J usage is TRBJ1-2; tentative D call: TRBD1 (5 bases). V gave up 3 bases and J gave up 3 bases, with 14 bases separating them. The CDR3 spans 14 residues. In germline, CDR1 is DFQATT, CDR2 SNEGSKA (reference sequence). Here the CDR3 reads CSARSTREYYGYTF. CDR3 DNA sequence: TGCAGTGCTAGGAGTACCAGGGAGTACTATGGCTACACCTTC.

The sample holds a few counts of this clonotype. The chain recombines TRBV10-3 with TRBJ1-1; no firm D call. This CDR3 is built from 15 residues. The germline V gene encodes CDR1 ENHRY and CDR2 SYGVKD. With 4 bases removed from V and 2 bases from J, the gap between germline ends came to 14 bases. The chain's CDR3 is CAISARSGTNTEAFF. The CDR3 DNA reads TGTGCCATCAGTGCTAGGAGTGGCACTAACACTGAAGCTTTCTTT.

This chain links TRBV3-1 with TRBJ1-3; D is unclear. This CDR3 is 15 amino acids long. V gave up 2 bases and J gave up 0 bases, with 8 bases separating them. Germline V gene sequence: CDR1 LGHDT, CDR2 YNNKEL (reference sequence). The CDR3 loop reads CASSQFFLSGNTIYF. CDR3 nucleotide sequence: TGTGCCAGCAGCCAATTTTTTCTCTCTGGAAACACCATATATTTT.

The chain joins TRBV10-3 to TRBJ1-1; 11 bases agree with TRBD1. Germline assignment: CDR1 ENHRY and CDR2 SYGVKD. This CDR3 has 15 amino acids. V was clipped by 7 bases and J by 8 bases; unmatched bases: 12. CDR3 residues: CAIKGGTGGPGEAFF. The CDR3 coding sequence is TGTGCCATCAAAGGAGGGACAGGGGGACCGGGGGAAGCTTTCTTT.

This clonotype turned up a few times. V and J are TRBV20-1 and TRBJ1-1; a possible D gene is TRBD1 (6 bases). CDR1 DFQATT and CDR2 SNEGSKA come from the germline V gene (reference sequence). Between the trimmed V and J ends, which lost 3 bases and 3 bases, there was a span of 14 bases. The CDR3 sequence is 14 residues long. CDR3 sequence (DNA): TGCAGTGCTAGGGCCGGGGGCTGGTACACTGAAGCTTTCTTT. It yields the protein CSARAGGWYTEAFF.

This clonotype has a handful of counts. This chain connects TRBV12-3 or TRBV12-4 to TRBJ2-1; tentatively, D is TRBD1 or TRBD2 (5 bases each). This CDR3 has 13 residues. Trimming took off 0 bases at V and 12 bases at J, with 12 bases between the two ends. Here the CDR3 reads CASSLARGGGQFF. The CDR3 DNA sequence: TGTGCCAGCAGTTTAGCGCGTGGGGGTGGGCAGTTCTTC.

This clonotype turned up a few times. The chain links TRBV5-1 to TRBJ1-4; TRBD1 is a possible D gene (5 bases). Trimming removed 5 bases at V and 8 bases at J, with 13 bases between. This CDR3 is built from 13 residues. In germline, CDR1 is SGHRS, CDR2 YFSETQ. CDR3 nucleotides: TGCGCCAGCAGACCGGGGCAAAGGGAAAAACTGTTTTTT. Translating it yields CASRPGQREKLFF.

This clonotype was found a few times. The genes are TRBV3-1 and TRBJ1-1; 7 bases align to TRBD1. Unmatched junction bases numbered 17, after V lost 1 base and J lost 6 bases. Germline assignment: CDR1 LGHDT and CDR2 YNNKEL (reference sequence). CDR3 length: 18 amino acids. This CDR3 is CASSQAYLGGAGGSEAFF. The CDR3 bases are TGTGCCAGCAGCCAAGCCTATTTAGGGGGCGCGGGGGGATCTGAAGCTTTCTTT.

The chain employs TRBV27 and TRBJ2-3; 8 nucleotides agree with TRBD2. J lost 1 base, V lost 5 bases, and 11 bases had no gene match. The CDR3 runs to 17 residues. The germline CDR1 and CDR2 sequences are MNHEY and SMNVEV (reference sequence). DNA of the CDR3: TGTGCCAGCAGTCCCACGGGGGGGCGTTCGGGCACAGATACGCAGTATTTT. Translated, it gives CASSPTGGRSGTDTQYF.

This clonotype was counted between two and nine times. V and J are TRBV12-3 or TRBV12-4 and TRBJ2-7; 14 nucleotides line up with TRBD2. V gave up 6 bases and J gave up 0 bases; unmatched junction bases: 10. The CDR3 runs to 18 residues. CDR3 coding DNA: TGTGCCAGCAGGGGGACTAGCGGGAGCCGATCGAGCTCCTACGAGCAGTACTTC. It specifies CASRGTSGSRSSSYEQYF.

Only a few counts were recorded for this clonotype. V usage is TRBV6-5 and J usage is TRBJ2-1, with 10 nucleotides matching TRBD2. The germline V gene has CDR1 MNHEY and CDR2 SVGAGI. The J segment lost 6 bases and the V segment lost 6 bases, leaving 8 bases of the junction unmatched. This CDR3 has 15 amino acids. As DNA, the CDR3 is TGTGCCAGCAGCCATGGACTAGCGGCAACCAATGAGCAGTTCTTC. Translating it yields CASSHGLAATNEQFF.

The chain carries TRBV12-3 or TRBV12-4 and TRBJ1-1, with 7 bases matching TRBD1. Losses at the gene ends were 2 bases for V and 3 bases for J; bases not matched to a gene: 3. The CDR3 totals 14 residues. CDR3 region: CASSLRGQDTEAFF. As DNA, the CDR3 is TGTGCCAGCAGTTTAAGGGGGCAAGACACTGAAGCTTTCTTT.

This sequence joins TRBV12-3 or TRBV12-4 and TRBJ2-3, with TRBD2 matching over 9 bases. This CDR3 spans 14 amino acids. The J segment lost 0 bases and the V segment lost 7 bases, leaving 2 bases of the junction unmatched. The CDR3 DNA is TGTGCCAGCACCCTAGCGGGAAGCACAGATACGCAGTATTTT. Amino acid sequence: CASTLAGSTDTQYF.

Ten or more counts support this clonotype. This chain joins TRBV12-3 or TRBV12-4 and TRBJ1-1, with a tentative D call TRBD1 (5 bases). The CDR3 contains 14 residues. The V end was cut by 5 bases, the J end by 5 bases, with 15 bases between. The CDR3 coding sequence is TGTGCCAGCAGTGCTGATTTGAAGGGGACTGAAGCTTTCTTT. Translated: CASSADLKGTEAFF.

The J gene is TRBJ2-7, the V gene TRBV21-1; the table's D call, TRBD1, was not checked against the DNA. TRBV21-1 constitutes a pseudogene. The CDR3 spans 15 residues. CDR3 coding DNA: TGTGCCAGCAGCAAACCCTGGACAGAAACCTACGAGCAGTACTTC. Translation: CASSKPWTETYEQYF.